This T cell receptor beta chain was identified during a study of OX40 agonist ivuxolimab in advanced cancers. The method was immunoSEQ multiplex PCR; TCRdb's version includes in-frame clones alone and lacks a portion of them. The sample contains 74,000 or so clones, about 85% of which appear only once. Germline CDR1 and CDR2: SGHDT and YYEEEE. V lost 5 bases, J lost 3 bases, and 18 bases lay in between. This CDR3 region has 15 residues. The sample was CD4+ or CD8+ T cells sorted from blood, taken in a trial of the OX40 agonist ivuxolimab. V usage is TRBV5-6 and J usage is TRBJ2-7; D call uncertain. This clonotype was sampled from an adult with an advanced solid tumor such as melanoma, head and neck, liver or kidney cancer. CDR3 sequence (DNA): TGTGCCAGCAGTCCCCGTTGGCCGGGCCTCTACGAGCAGTACTTC. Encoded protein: CASSPRWPGLYEQYF.